The sequence of this TCR beta chain was determined in a study of T-cell reconstitution after alpha-beta-depleted transplantation in children. Trimming stripped 3 bases from V and 5 bases from J, with 17 bases between. CDR1 is MNHEY and CDR2 is SMNVEV in the germline V gene (reference sequence). This CDR3 spans 15 amino acids. The TCRbeta library was prepared with unique molecular identifiers. TCRdb reanalysed the PCR reads using MiXCR and keeps one entry per CDR3 protein. This table holds some 500,000 distinct CDR3 sequences, approximately 20% found once. The gene calls are TRBV27 and TRBJ2-7; no clear D gene. The sample here was PBMCs from the stem cell graft donor, taken from the stem cell graft. The source is a human donor who donated a stem cell graft to a child with acute lymphoblastic leukemia. CDR3 in amino acids: CASSFTAELNHEQYF. In nucleotides, the CDR3 is TGTGCCAGCAGTTTCACAGCAGAGCTGAACCACGAGCAGTACTTC.